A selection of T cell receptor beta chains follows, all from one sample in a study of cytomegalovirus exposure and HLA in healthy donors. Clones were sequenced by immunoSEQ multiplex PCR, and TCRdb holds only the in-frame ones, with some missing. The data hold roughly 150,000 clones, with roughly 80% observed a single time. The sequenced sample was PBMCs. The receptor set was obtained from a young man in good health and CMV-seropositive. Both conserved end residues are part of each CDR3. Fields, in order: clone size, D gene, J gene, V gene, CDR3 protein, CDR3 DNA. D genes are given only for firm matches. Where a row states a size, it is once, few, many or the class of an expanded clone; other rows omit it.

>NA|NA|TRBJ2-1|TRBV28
CASRRDSFLVNEQFF
TGTGCCAGCAGAAGAGACAGTTTTTTGGTCAATGAGCAGTTCTTC
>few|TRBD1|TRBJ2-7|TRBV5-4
CASSLDRDEQYF
TGTGCCAGCAGTCTAGACAGGGATGAGCAGTACTTC
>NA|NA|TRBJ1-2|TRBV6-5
CASSPDSAYGYTF
TGTGCCAGCAGTCCGGACAGTGCCTATGGCTACACCTTC
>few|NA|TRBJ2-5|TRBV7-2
CASSTRVWETQYF
TGTGCCAGCAGCACCAGGGTATGGGAGACCCAGTACTTC
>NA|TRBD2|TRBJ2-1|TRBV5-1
CASSLRTSGVYNEQFF
TGCGCCAGCAGCCTTCGGACTAGCGGTGTCTACAATGAGCAGTTCTTC
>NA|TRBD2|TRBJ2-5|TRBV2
CATTLRLAGAREQYF
TGTGCCACCACACTTAGACTAGCGGGAGCGAGAGAGCAGTACTTC
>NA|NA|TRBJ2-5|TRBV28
CASSLSGQRETQYF
TGTGCCAGCAGTTTATCAGGGCAACGAGAGACCCAGTACTTC
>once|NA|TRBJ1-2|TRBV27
CASSWTDKLYGYTF
TGTGCCAGCAGTTGGACAGACAAACTCTATGGCTACACCTTC
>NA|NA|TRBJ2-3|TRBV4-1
CASSQDRERTSTDTQYF
TGCGCCAGCAGCCAAGATCGGGAGCGAACGAGCACAGATACGCAGTATTTT
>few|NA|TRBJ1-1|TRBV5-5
CASSFSVPLNTEAFF
TGTGCCAGCAGCTTTAGCGTCCCGTTGAACACTGAAGCTTTCTTT